The 27 T cell receptor beta chains in this list originate from one sample, sequenced in a study of PD-L1 blockade in urothelial cancer. The table came from immunoSEQ multiplex PCR; TCRdb's copy has only in-frame clones and leaves some out. The sample holds approximately 100,000 clones, around 90% seen once. Sequenced material: PBMCs, taken around atezolizumab (anti-PD-L1) treatment. The receptors originated from a woman aged 80 or over with urothelial cancer.

The chain joins TRBV18 to TRBJ1-5, with 7 bases lining up with TRBD1. J lost 5 bases, V lost 2 bases, and 6 bases had no gene match. Germline-derived CDR1 and CDR2 are KGHSH and LQKENI. The CDR3 length is 15 residues. The CDR3 is CASSPNQGVDQPQHF. The CDR3 nucleotides read TGTGCCAGCTCACCAAACCAGGGGGTTGATCAGCCCCAGCATTTT.

The J gene is TRBJ2-2, the V gene TRBV27, with D perhaps TRBD2 (6 bases). Germline assignment: CDR1 MNHEY and CDR2 SMNVEV (reference sequence). This CDR3 has 17 amino acids. Trimming removed 6 bases from V and 0 bases from J, with 17 bases in between. CDR3 DNA sequence: TGTGCCAGCAGCTCCTGGGTAGCGGCCACGAACACCGGGGAGCTGTTTTTT. The encoded protein is CASSSWVAATNTGELFF.

This chain uses TRBV5-4 with TRBJ1-4, with no clear D. There are 14 residues in the CDR3. V dropped 4 bases and J dropped 7 bases, with 14 bases sitting between them. Germline CDR1 SGHNT, CDR2 YYREEE (reference sequence). The CDR3 region is CASSQPGTGEKLFF. In nucleotides, the CDR3 is TGTGCCAGCAGCCAACCGGGAACGGGTGAAAAACTGTTTTTT. The whole variable domain, remainder taken from reference TRBV5-4 and TRBJ1-4, is ETGVTQSPTHLIKTRGQQVTLRCSSQSGHNTVSWYQQALGQGPQFIFQYYREEENGRGNFPPRFSGLQFPNYSSELNVNALELDDSALYLCASSQPGTGEKLFFGSGTQLSVL.

V is TRBV27 and J is TRBJ2-7; 10 bases map to TRBD2. Per germline, CDR1 MNHEY and CDR2 SMNVEV (reference sequence). The trim removed 4 bases at V and 4 bases at J, leaving 16 bases unmatched. CDR3 length equals 18 residues. DNA of the CDR3: TGTGCCAGCAGTTCGAAGGTCCCTAGCGGGAGTATCCAATACGAGCAGTACTTC. Protein sequence: CASSSKVPSGSIQYEQYF.

This rearrangement joins TRBV9 to TRBJ1-1, with TRBD1 identical over 10 bases. Germline V gene lookup returns CDR1 SGDLS and CDR2 YYNGEE. The CDR3 runs 16 residues. V trimming: 4 bases; J trimming: 6 bases; junction bases outside the gene matches: 12. The CDR3 DNA reads as TGTGCCAGCAGCAACGGGGGACAGGGGATGGGTCCTGAAGCTTTCTTT. Translating it yields CASSNGGQGMGPEAFF.

CDR3 nucleotide sequence: TGCAGCGTTGACGGGAGGGGCGGAAATGAGCAGTTCTTC. Its translation is CSVDGRGGNEQFF. The chain uses TRBV29-1 and TRBJ2-1, with TRBD2 matching over 8 bases. J lost 7 bases, V lost 3 bases, and 5 bases had no gene match. This CDR3 contains 13 residues. Looked up from germline, CDR1 is SQVTM and CDR2 is ANQGSEA.

The chain uses TRBV15 and TRBJ2-7; 8 positions agree with TRBD2. This CDR3 is built from 18 residues. Looked up from germline, CDR1 is LNHNV and CDR2 is YYDKDF (reference sequence). V lost 0 bases and J lost 0; bases outside the gene matches: 10. CDR3 sequence reads: CATSRDPRAGVSSYEQYF. DNA for the CDR3: TGTGCCACCAGCAGAGATCCACGAGCGGGGGTAAGCTCCTACGAGCAGTACTTC.

The CDR3 DNA follows: TGTGCCAGCAGCGTATCCACAGGGGTTGGGGCCAACGTCCTGACTTTC. Protein product: CASSVSTGVGANVLTF. V and J are TRBV9 and TRBJ2-6, with 7 nucleotides matching TRBD1. The CDR3 has 16 residues. The trim removed 1 base at V and 3 bases at J, leaving 4 bases unmatched. Germline V gene sequence: CDR1 SGDLS, CDR2 YYNGEE.

This chain links TRBV7-2 with TRBJ2-7, with D tentatively TRBD1 (7 bases). CDR3 length: 15 amino acids. CDR1 and CDR2 (germline): SGHTA, FQGNSA. V was pared by 5 bases and J by 7 bases, with 21 bases between. CDR3 protein: CASSPGGYGRREQYF. The CDR3 region has the DNA TGTGCCAGCAGCCCAGGGGGGTATGGGCGTCGGGAGCAGTACTTC.

The chain carries TRBV5-4 and TRBJ2-2, with 8 bases identical to TRBD1. The CDR3 consists of 17 residues. CDR1 and CDR2 from the germline V gene are SGHNT and YYREEE (reference sequence). Germline trimming cut 3 bases from V and 1 base from J; bases unmatched to any gene: 8. The CDR3 DNA sequence: TGTGCCAGCAGCTACCTTTTCGGACAGGGGAACACCGGGGAGCTGTTTTTT. This encodes CASSYLFGQGNTGELFF. Combining the CDR3 with reference TRBV5-4 and TRBJ2-2 gives the whole variable domain ETGVTQSPTHLIKTRGQQVTLRCSSQSGHNTVSWYQQALGQGPQFIFQYYREEENGRGNFPPRFSGLQFPNYSSELNVNALELDDSALYLCASSYLFGQGNTGELFFGEGSRLTVL.

This clone was counted only a few times. The rearrangement links TRBV9 to TRBJ1-2, with a weak D call TRBD1 (6 bases). This CDR3 has 13 residues. Germline CDR1 reads SGDLS; CDR2 reads YYNGEE. V was cut by 6 bases and J by 3 bases, with 12 bases left in between. The CDR3 loop reads CASKNRDDYGYTF. Here the CDR3 DNA reads TGTGCCAGCAAGAACAGGGATGACTATGGCTACACCTTC.

The chain links TRBV5-1 to TRBJ2-1; 12 bases are shared with TRBD2. The CDR3 covers 16 residues. Germline loops: CDR1 SGHRS, CDR2 YFSETQ. V shed 0 bases and J 4 bases; nucleotides not matched to a gene: 2. Written as DNA, the CDR3 is TGCGCCAGCAGCTTGGGGACTAGCGGGATGTACAATGAGCAGTTCTTC. Protein product: CASSLGTSGMYNEQFF.

The rearrangement joins TRBV5-1 to TRBJ1-4; 8 nucleotides match TRBD1. The germline CDR1 and CDR2 sequences are SGHRS and YFSETQ. This CDR3 is 14 amino acids long. V was pared by 6 bases and J by 4 bases, with 5 bases of the junction left unmatched. The CDR3 DNA reads as TGCGCCAGCAAGCAGGGGGCAGGTAATGAAAAACTGTTTTTT. It translates to CASKQGAGNEKLFF.

This clone is a singleton in its sample. The chain employs TRBV5-8 and TRBJ1-4; 8 bases agree with TRBD1. The CDR3 sequence is 16 residues long. Trimming took 4 bases from V and 7 from J; bases not matched to a gene: 12. CDR1 is SGHTS and CDR2 is YDEGEE in the germline V gene. The CDR3 protein is CASSTGRTGFGEKLFF. The DNA of the CDR3 is TGTGCCAGCAGCACGGGACGGACAGGGTTTGGTGAAAAACTGTTTTTT.

The V call is TRBV19, the J call TRBJ2-1, with D possibly being TRBD1 (5 bases). The CDR3 is 12 residues long. Trimming took 6 bases from V and 7 from J, leaving 10 bases between them. Germline assignment: CDR1 LNHDA and CDR2 SQIVND (reference sequence). Written as DNA, the CDR3 is TGTGCCAGTAGGATGACAGAAAATGAGCAGTTCTTC. It translates to CASRMTENEQFF. Using reference TRBV19 and TRBJ2-1 for the parts outside the CDR3, the full variable domain is DGGITQSPKYLFRKEGQNVTLSCEQNLNHDAMYWYRQDPGQGLRLIYYSQIVNDFQKGDIAEGYSVSREKKESFPLTVTSAQKNPTAFYLCASRMTENEQFFGPGTRLTVL.

This chain connects TRBV6-6 to TRBJ2-5, with 7 bases identical to TRBD1. Germline V lookup: CDR1 MNHNY, CDR2 SVGAGI (reference sequence). V was clipped by 5 bases and J by 4 bases; unmatched bases: 7. There are 14 residues in the CDR3. CDR3 region: CASSDRVGRETQYF. CDR3 coding DNA: TGTGCCAGCAGTGACAGGGTAGGAAGAGAGACCCAGTACTTC.

V usage is TRBV19 and J usage is TRBJ2-7; D is perhaps TRBD1 (6 bases). Germline-derived CDR1 and CDR2 are LNHDA and SQIVND (reference sequence). The CDR3 is 15 amino acids. V was cut by 3 bases and J by 2 bases, with 14 bases left in between. CDR3 nucleotide sequence: TGTGCCAGTAGTATGGGGGCAGGTAATCCCTACGAGCAGTACTTC. This codes for CASSMGAGNPYEQYF.

The genes are TRBV11-2 and TRBJ2-1; 11 nucleotides align to TRBD2. V gave up 4 bases and J gave up 8 bases; unmatched junction bases: 7. Germline V CDR1 and CDR2: SGHAT, FQNNGV. The CDR3 has 15 residues. The CDR3 protein is CASSSVSGRGHEQFF. In DNA form, the CDR3 reads TGTGCCAGCAGCTCGGTTAGCGGGAGGGGTCATGAGCAGTTCTTC. The full variable domain, its missing parts supplied by reference TRBV11-2 and TRBJ2-1, is EAGVAQSPRYKIIEKRQSVAFWCNPISGHATLYWYQQILGQGPKLLIQFQNNGVVDDSQLPKDRFSAERLKGVDSTLKIQPAKLEDSAVYLCASSSVSGRGHEQFFGPGTRLTVL.

V gene TRBV14 combines with J gene TRBJ2-1, with D maybe TRBD2 (6 bases). Per the germline V gene, CDR1 is SGHDN and CDR2 is FVKESK. Trimming pared 8 bases from V and 8 bases from J, leaving 16 bases between. This CDR3 spans 13 amino acids. In nucleotides, the CDR3 is TGTGCCAGCCAGCGGGCTCATGGGTATGAGCAGTTCTTC. Translation: CASQRAHGYEQFF.

The chain joins TRBV7-9 to TRBJ1-2, with D maybe TRBD1 (5 bases). The CDR3 is made up of 15 amino acids. V lost 1 base, J lost 4 bases, and 13 bases lay in between. Germline CDR1 SEHNR, CDR2 FQNEAQ (reference sequence). The CDR3 loop is CASSLDPGLIYGYTF. The CDR3 nucleotides read TGTGCCAGCAGCTTAGACCCGGGACTGATCTATGGCTACACCTTC.

This clone was counted only a few times. The chain joins TRBV5-4 to TRBJ2-1, with 11 bases that match TRBD2. Per germline, CDR1 SGHNT and CDR2 YYREEE (reference sequence). CDR3 size: 16 residues. V shed 0 bases and J 5 bases; nucleotides not matched to a gene: 4. The CDR3 DNA follows: TGTGCCAGCAGCTTGGATGGACTAGCGGGCCACAATGAGCAGTTCTTC. Residues: CASSLDGLAGHNEQFF.

Points on this clone: The sample carries other DNA sequences with the same CDR3. The rearrangement uses TRBV5-1 and TRBJ2-5; TRBD2 aligns across 8 bases. The length of the CDR3 is 14 residues. In germline, CDR1 is SGHRS, CDR2 YFSETQ. Trimming removed 2 bases from V and 1 base from J; junction bases left unmatched: 1. This chain's CDR3 is CASSLTSGQETQYF. The CDR3 DNA reads as TGCGCCAGCAGCTTAACTAGCGGCCAAGAGACCCAGTACTTC.

The chain carries TRBV18 and TRBJ1-1; 10 positions agree with TRBD1. The CDR3 is 16 amino acids. The V and J ends lost 4 bases and 0 bases, in that order; junction bases with no gene match: 5. The germline gives CDR1 KGHSH, CDR2 LQKENI. The CDR3, as DNA: TGTGCCAGCTCACGTAGCGGGACAGGGGTGAACACTGAAGCTTTCTTT. Its protein product is CASSRSGTGVNTEAFF.

The V call is TRBV18, the J call TRBJ2-5, with TRBD1 matching 9 bases. This CDR3 region has 14 residues. Trimming removed 6 bases from V and 5 bases from J; junction bases left unmatched: 7. Looked up from germline, CDR1 is KGHSH and CDR2 is LQKENI. The CDR3 reads CASSPTGGWETQYF. The CDR3 coding sequence is TGTGCCAGCTCGCCTACAGGGGGCTGGGAGACCCAGTACTTC.

The chain has TRBV9 and TRBJ2-5, with a weak D call TRBD2 (5 bases). Germline-derived CDR1 and CDR2 are SGDLS and YYNGEE. V gave up 3 bases and J gave up 5 bases, with 11 bases separating them. This CDR3 spans 13 amino acids. CDR3 amino acids: CASSAGLAETQYF. The DNA of the CDR3 is TGTGCCAGCAGCGCAGGACTCGCTGAGACCCAGTACTTC.

V gene TRBV2 combines with J gene TRBJ2-7; D possibly corresponds to TRBD2 (6 bases). This CDR3 is 13 amino acids long. CDR1 is SNHLY, CDR2 FYNNEI, per germline. The V end lost 2 bases, the J end lost 4 bases, and 9 bases lay between the germline ends. DNA of the CDR3: TGTGCCAGCAGTGAACTTGGGGGGTACGAGCAGTACTTC. This gives the protein CASSELGGYEQYF. The whole variable domain, remainder taken from reference TRBV2 and TRBJ2-7, is EPEVTQTPSHQVTQMGQEVILRCVPISNHLYFYWYRQILGQKVEFLVSFYNNEISEKSEIFDDQFSVERPDGSNFTLKIRSTKLEDSAMYFCASSELGGYEQYFGPGTRLTVT.

The chain carries TRBV28 and TRBJ1-5; possibly TRBD1 for D (5 bases). Trimming cost V 8 bases and J 6 bases, with 11 bases left between them. From germline, CDR1 is MDHEN and CDR2 SYDVKM. This CDR3 is 12 amino acids long. CDR3 protein: CASGGLSQPQHF. DNA for the CDR3: TGTGCCAGCGGGGGGTTGAGTCAGCCCCAGCATTTT.